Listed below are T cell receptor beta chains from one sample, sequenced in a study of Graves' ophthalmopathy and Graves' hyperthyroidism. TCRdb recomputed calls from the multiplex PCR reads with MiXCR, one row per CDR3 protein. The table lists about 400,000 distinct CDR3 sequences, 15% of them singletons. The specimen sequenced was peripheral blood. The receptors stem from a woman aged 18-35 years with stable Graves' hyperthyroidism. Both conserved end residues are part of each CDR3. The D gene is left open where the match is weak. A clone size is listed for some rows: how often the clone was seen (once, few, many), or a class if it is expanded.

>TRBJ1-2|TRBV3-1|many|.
CASSQIPQASYTF
TGTGCCAGCAGCCAAATACCACAGGCTAGCTACACCTTC
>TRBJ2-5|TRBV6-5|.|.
CASSYWGDSRAMTQYF
TGTGCCAGCAGTTACTGGGGGGACAGTCGGGCAATGACCCAGTACTTC
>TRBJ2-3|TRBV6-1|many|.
CASSVASDTQYF
TGTGCCAGCAGCGTTGCTTCAGATACGCAGTATTTT
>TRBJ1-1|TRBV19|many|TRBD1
CASSIGQGYTEAFF
TGTGCCAGTAGTATCGGACAGGGTTACACTGAAGCTTTCTTT
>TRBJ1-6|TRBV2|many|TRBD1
CASSVTGEAYNSPLHF
TGTGCCAGCAGTGTGACAGGGGAAGCTTATAATTCACCCCTCCACTTT
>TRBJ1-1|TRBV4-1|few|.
CASSQELGLNTEAFF
TGCGCCAGCAGCCAAGAGCTGGGATTGAACACTGAAGCTTTCTTT
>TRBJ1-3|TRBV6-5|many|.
CASGGAGNTIYF
TGTGCCAGCGGGGGGGCTGGGAACACCATATATTTT
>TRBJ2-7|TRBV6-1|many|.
CAGLEQYF
TGTGCCGGACTCGAGCAGTACTTC
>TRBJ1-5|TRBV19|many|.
CASRGVSNQPQHF
TGTGCCAGTAGGGGAGTCAGCAATCAGCCCCAGCATTTT
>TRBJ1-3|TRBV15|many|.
CATSRGFLANTIYF
TGTGCCACCAGCAGGGGTTTTCTCGCAAACACCATATATTTT
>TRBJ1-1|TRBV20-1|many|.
CSARGTEAFF
TGCAGTGCTAGGGGGACTGAAGCTTTCTTT
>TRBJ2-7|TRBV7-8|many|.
CASSSPQGRYEQYF
TGTGCCAGCAGCTCCCCACAGGGACGCTACGAGCAGTACTTC
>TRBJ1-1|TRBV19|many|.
CASSILGSATANTEAFF
TGTGCCAGTAGTATACTAGGATCGGCAACAGCGAACACTGAAGCTTTCTTT
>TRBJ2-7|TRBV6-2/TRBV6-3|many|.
CASSPPGAGGKQYF
TGTGCCAGCAGCCCACCCGGGGCTGGGGGGAAGCAGTACTTC
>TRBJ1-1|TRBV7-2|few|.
CASTKARRTPGTEAFF
TGTGCCAGCACCAAAGCGCGTAGGACTCCTGGAACTGAAGCTTTCTTT
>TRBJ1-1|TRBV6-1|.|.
CASILDSNTEAFF
TGTGCCAGCATCCTGGACAGCAACACTGAAGCTTTCTTT
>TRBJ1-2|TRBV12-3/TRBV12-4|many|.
CASSPEREFYGYTF
TGTGCCAGCAGTCCAGAACGGGAGTTTTATGGCTACACCTTC
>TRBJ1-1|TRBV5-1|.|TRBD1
CASSKQGETEAFF
TGCGCCAGCAGCAAACAGGGGGAGACTGAAGCTTTCTTT
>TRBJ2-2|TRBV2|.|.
CASIRGAPGELFF
TGTGCCAGCATCCGGGGGGCGCCCGGGGAGCTGTTTTTT
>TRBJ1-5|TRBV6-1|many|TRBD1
CASRSGTDPNQPQHF
TGTGCCAGCAGATCCGGGACAGACCCTAATCAGCCCCAGCATTTT
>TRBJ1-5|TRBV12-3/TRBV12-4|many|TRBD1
CASSGTGGNQPQHF
TGTGCCAGCAGTGGGACAGGAGGCAATCAGCCCCAGCATTTT
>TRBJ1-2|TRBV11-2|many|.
CASSLDIGGNYGYTF
TGTGCCAGCAGCTTAGACATAGGGGGTAACTATGGCTACACCTTC
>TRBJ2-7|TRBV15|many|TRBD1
CATSREGTGSYEQYF
TGTGCCACCAGCAGAGAGGGGACAGGATCCTACGAGCAGTACTTC